This T cell receptor (beta chain) was sequenced during a study of blood T cell repertoires in COVID-19. Study-level information: The cDNA or gDNA used as material had been derived from T cells, B-cell-depleted T cells, or PBMCs.

Per the authors' pipeline: Cell counts per sample came from amplifying reference gene primers. Libraries were prepared by immunoSEQ multiplex PCR; TCRdb keeps only in-frame clonotypes and omits some of them. V and J calls and clone size are copied from that table; D and trimming were computed from the DNA. The sample has about 90,000 clones, around 92% seen once. Sequenced input: peripheral blood. The sequence derives from a woman aged 55-70 years with active COVID-19.

This CDR3 reads CASSLDGQNTEAFF. The CDR3 coding sequence is TGCGCCAGCAGCTTGGACGGACAGAACACTGAAGCTTTCTTT. The chain uses TRBV5-1 and TRBJ1-1; a weak D match, TRBD1 (5 bases). CDR1 is SGHRS, CDR2 YFSETQ, per germline. The CDR3 is 14 amino acids. Trimming cost V 0 bases and J 1 base, with 7 bases left between them.